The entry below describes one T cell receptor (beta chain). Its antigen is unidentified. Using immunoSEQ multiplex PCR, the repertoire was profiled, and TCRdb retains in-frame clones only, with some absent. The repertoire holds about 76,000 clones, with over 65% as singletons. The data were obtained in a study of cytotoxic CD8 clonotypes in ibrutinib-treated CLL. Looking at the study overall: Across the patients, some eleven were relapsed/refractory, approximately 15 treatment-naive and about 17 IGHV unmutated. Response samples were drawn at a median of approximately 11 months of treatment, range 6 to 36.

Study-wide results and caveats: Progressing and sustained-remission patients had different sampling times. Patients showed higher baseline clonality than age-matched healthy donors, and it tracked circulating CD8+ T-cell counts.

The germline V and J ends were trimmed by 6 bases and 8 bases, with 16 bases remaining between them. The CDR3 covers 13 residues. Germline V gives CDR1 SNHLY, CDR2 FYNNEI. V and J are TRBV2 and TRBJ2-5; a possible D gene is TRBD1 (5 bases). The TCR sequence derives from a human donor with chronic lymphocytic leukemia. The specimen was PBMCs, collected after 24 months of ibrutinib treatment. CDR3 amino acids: CASSQGMRDTQYF. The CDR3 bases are TGTGCCAGCAGCCAGGGAATGAGAGATACCCAGTACTTC.